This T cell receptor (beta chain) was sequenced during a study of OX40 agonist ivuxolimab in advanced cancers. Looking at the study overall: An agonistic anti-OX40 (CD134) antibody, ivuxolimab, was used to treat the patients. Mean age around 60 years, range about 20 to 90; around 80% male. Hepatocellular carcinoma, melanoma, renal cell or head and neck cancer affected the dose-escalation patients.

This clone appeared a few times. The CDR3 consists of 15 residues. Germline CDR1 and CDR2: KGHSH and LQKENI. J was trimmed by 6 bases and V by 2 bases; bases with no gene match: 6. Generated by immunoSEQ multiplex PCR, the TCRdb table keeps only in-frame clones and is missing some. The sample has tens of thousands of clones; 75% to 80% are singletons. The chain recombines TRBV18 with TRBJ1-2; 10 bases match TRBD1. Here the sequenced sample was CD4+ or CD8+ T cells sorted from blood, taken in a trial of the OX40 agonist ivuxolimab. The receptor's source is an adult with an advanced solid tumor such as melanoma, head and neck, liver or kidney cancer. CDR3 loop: CASSPGGQGSDGYTF. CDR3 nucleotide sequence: TGTGCCAGCTCACCAGGGGGACAGGGGTCTGATGGCTACACCTTC.